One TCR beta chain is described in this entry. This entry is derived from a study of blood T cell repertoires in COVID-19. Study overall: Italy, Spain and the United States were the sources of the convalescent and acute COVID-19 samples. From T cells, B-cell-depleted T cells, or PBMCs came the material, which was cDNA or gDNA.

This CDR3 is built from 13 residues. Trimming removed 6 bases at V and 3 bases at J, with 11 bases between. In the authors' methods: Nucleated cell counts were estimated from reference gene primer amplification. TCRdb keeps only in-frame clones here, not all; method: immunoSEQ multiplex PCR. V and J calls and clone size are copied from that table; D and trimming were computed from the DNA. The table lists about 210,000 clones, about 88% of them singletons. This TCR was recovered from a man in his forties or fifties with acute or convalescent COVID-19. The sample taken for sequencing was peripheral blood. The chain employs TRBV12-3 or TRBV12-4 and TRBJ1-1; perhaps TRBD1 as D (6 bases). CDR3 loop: CASSQEGDTEAFF. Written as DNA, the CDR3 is TGTGCCAGCAGCCAAGAGGGGGACACTGAAGCTTTCTTT.